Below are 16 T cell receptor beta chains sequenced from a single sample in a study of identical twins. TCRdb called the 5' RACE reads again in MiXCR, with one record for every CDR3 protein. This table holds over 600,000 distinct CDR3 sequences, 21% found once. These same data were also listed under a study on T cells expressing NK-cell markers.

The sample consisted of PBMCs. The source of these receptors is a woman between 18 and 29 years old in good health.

The CDR3 sequence: CSAVQSSGADTQYF. The CDR3, as DNA: TGCAGTGCGGTACAGTCTAGCGGGGCAGATACGCAGTATTTT. J is TRBJ2-3 and V is TRBV20-1, with 9 bases aligning to TRBD2. The length of the CDR3 is 14 residues. Per germline, CDR1 DFQATT and CDR2 SNEGSKA (reference sequence). V was pared by 6 bases and J by 4 bases, with 8 bases of the junction left unmatched.

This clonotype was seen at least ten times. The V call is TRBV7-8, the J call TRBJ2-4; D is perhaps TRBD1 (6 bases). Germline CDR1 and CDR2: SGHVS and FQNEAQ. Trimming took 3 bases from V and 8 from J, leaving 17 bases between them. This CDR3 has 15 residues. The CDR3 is CASSFEGPKGDIQYF. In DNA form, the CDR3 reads TGTGCCAGCAGCTTCGAGGGACCAAAGGGGGACATTCAGTACTTC.

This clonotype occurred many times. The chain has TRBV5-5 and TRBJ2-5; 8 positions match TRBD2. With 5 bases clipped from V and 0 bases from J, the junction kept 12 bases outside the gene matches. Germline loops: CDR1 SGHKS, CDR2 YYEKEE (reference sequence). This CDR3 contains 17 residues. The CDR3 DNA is TGTGCCAGCAGTCTCTCGGGAGCGGGGGACAACCAAGAGACCCAGTACTTC. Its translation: CASSLSGAGDNQETQYF.

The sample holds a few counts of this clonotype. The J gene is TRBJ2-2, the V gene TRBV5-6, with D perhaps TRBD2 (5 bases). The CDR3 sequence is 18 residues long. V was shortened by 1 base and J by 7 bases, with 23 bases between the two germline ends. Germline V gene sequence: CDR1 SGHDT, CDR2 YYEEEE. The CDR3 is CASSLSYRVVSAGGELFF. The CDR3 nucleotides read TGTGCCAGCAGCTTGTCATATCGTGTCGTATCGGCGGGCGGGGAGCTGTTTTTT.

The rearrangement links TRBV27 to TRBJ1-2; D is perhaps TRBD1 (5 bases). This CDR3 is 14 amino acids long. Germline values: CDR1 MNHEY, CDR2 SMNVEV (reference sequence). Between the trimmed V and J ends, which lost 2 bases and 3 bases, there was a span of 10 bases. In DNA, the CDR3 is TGTGCCAGCAGTTTAAAGGGGCAGGACTATGGCTACACCTTC. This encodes CASSLKGQDYGYTF.

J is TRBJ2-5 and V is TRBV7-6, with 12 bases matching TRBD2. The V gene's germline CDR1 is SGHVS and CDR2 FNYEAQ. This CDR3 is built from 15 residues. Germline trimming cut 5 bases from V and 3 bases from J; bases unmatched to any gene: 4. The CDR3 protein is CASSQTSGRKETQYF. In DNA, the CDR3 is TGTGCCAGCAGCCAGACTAGCGGGAGAAAAGAGACCCAGTACTTC. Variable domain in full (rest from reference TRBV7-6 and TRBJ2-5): GAGVSQSPRYKVTKRGQDVALRCDPISGHVSLYWYRQALGQGPEFLTYFNYEAQQDKSGLPNDRFSAERPEGSISTLTIQRTEQRDSAMYRCASSQTSGRKETQYFGPGTRLLVL.

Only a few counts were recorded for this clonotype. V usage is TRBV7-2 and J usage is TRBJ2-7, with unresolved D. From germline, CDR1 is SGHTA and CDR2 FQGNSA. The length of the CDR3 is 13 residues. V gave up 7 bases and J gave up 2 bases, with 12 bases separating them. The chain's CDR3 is CASKPTSTYEQYF. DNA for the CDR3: TGTGCCAGCAAACCGACTTCTACCTACGAGCAGTACTTC. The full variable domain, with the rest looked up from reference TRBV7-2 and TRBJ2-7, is GAGVSQSPSNKVTEKGKDVELRCDPISGHTALYWYRQSLGQGLEFLIYFQGNSAPDKSGLPSDRFSAERTGGSVSTLTIQRTQQEDSAVYLCASKPTSTYEQYFGPGTRLTVT.

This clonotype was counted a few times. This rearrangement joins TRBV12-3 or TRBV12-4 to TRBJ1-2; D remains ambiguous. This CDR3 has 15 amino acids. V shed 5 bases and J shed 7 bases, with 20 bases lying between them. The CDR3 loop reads CASSRMDSRWGGYTF. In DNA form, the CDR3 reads TGTGCCAGCAGTAGGATGGACTCACGATGGGGTGGCTACACCTTC.

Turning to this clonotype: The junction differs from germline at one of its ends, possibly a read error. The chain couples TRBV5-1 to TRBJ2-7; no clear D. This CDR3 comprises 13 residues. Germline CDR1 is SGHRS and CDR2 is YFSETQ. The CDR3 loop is CASSLASSSEQYF. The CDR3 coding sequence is TGCGCCAGCAGCTTGGCGTCCTCCTCCGAGCAGTACTTC.

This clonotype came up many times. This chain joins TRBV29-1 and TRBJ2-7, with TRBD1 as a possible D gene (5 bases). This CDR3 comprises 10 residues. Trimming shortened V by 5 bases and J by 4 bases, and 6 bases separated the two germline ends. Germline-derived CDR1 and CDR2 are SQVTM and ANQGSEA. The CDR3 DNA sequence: TGCAGCGTTCGGACATACGAGCAGTACTTC. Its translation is CSVRTYEQYF.

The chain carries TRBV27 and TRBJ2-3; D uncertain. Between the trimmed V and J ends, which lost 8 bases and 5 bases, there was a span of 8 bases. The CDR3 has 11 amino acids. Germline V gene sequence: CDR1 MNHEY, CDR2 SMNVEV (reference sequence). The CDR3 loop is CASYGGDTQYF. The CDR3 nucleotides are TGTGCCAGCTACGGTGGAGATACGCAGTATTTT.

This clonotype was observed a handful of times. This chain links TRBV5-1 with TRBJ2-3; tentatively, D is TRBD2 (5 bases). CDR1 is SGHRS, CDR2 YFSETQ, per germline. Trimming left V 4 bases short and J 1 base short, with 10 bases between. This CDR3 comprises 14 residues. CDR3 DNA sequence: TGCGCCAGCAGCCCCGTCGGGGGCACAGATACGCAGTATTTT. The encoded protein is CASSPVGGTDTQYF.

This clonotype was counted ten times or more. CDR3 amino acids: CSARRGLAGNNEQFF. The CDR3 DNA follows: TGCAGTGCCCGGCGGGGGCTAGCGGGGAACAATGAGCAGTTCTTC. V and J are TRBV20-1 and TRBJ2-1, with 9 bases fitting TRBD2. The CDR3 is 15 amino acids. With 6 bases clipped from V and 5 bases from J, the junction kept 11 bases outside the gene matches. Germline V lookup: CDR1 DFQATT, CDR2 SNEGSKA (reference sequence).

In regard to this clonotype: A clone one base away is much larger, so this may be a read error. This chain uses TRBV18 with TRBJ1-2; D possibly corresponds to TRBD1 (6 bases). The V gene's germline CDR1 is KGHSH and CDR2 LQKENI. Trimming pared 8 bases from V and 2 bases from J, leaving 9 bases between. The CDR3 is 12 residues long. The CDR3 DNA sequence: TGTGCCAGCCGTACAGGGAACTATGGCTACACCTTC. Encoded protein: CASRTGNYGYTF.

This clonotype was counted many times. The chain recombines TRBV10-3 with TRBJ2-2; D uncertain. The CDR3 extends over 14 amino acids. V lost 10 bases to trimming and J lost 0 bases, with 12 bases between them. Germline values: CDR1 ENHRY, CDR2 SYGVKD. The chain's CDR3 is CATIQTPNTGELFF. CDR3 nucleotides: TGTGCCACGATACAGACGCCGAACACCGGGGAGCTGTTTTTT.

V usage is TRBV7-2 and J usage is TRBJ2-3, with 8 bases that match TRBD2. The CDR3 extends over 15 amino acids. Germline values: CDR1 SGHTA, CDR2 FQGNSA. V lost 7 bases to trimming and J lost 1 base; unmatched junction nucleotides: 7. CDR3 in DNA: TGTGCCAGCACCTCGGGAGGGAGAGGCACAGATACGCAGTATTTT. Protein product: CASTSGGRGTDTQYF. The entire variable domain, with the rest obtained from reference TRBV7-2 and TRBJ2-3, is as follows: GAGVSQSPSNKVTEKGKDVELRCDPISGHTALYWYRQSLGQGLEFLIYFQGNSAPDKSGLPSDRFSAERTGGSVSTLTIQRTQQEDSAVYLCASTSGGRGTDTQYFGPGTRLTVL.